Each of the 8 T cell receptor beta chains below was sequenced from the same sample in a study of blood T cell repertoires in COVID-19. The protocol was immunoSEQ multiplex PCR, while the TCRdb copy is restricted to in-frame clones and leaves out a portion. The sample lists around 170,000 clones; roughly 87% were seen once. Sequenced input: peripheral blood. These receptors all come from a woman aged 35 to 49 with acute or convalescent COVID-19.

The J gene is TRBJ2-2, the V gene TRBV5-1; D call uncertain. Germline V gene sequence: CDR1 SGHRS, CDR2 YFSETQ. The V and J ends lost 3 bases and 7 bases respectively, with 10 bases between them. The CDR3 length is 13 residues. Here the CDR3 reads CASSSKPVGELFF. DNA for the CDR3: TGCGCCAGCAGCTCTAAGCCCGTCGGGGAGCTGTTTTTT.

CDR3 loop: CASRRQVSQETQYF. In DNA form, the CDR3 reads TGTGCCAGCAGACGACAGGTATCGCAAGAGACCCAGTACTTC. The V call is TRBV7-9, the J call TRBJ2-5; D is perhaps TRBD1 (6 bases). Germline V CDR1 and CDR2: SEHNR, FQNEAQ (reference sequence). CDR3 length: 14 residues. Trimming cost V 6 bases and J 2 bases, with 13 bases left between them.

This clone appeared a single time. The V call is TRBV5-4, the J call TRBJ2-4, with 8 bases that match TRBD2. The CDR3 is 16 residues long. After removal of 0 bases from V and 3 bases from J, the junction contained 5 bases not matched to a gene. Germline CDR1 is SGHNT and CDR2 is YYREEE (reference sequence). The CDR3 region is CASSLAGGTIKNIQYF. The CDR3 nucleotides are TGTGCCAGCAGCTTGGCGGGAGGGACTATCAAAAACATTCAGTACTTC.

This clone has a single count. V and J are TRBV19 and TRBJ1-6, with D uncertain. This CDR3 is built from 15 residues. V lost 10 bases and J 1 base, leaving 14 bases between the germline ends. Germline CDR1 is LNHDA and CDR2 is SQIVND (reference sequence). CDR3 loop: CATSGGGSYNSPLHF. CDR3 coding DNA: TGTGCCACCTCAGGCGGCGGGTCCTATAATTCACCCCTCCACTTT.

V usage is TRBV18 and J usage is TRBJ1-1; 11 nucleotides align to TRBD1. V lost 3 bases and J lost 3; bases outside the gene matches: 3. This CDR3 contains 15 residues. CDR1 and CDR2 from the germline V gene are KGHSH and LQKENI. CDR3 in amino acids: CASSPGQGVYTEAFF. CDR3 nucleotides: TGTGCCAGCTCACCGGGACAGGGGGTTTACACTGAAGCTTTCTTT.

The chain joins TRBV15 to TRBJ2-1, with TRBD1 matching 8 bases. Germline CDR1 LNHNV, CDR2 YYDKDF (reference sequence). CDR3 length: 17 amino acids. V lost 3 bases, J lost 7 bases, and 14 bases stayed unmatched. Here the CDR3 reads CATSSSFFPTGDNEQFF. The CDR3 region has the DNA TGTGCCACCAGCAGTTCCTTTTTTCCGACAGGGGATAATGAGCAGTTCTTC.

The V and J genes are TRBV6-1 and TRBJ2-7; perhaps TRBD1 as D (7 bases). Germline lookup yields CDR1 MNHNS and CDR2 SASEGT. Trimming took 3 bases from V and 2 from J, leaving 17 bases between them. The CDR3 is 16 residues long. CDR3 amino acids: CASSDIRAGGTYEQYF. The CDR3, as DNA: TGTGCCAGCAGTGATATACGGGCAGGGGGGACCTACGAGCAGTACTTC.

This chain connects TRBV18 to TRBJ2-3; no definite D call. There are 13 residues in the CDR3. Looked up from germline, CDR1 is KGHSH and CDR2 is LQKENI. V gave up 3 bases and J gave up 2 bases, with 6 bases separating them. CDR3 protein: CASSPGPTDTQYF. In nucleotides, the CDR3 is TGTGCCAGCTCACCCGGTCCCACAGATACGCAGTATTTT.